The 32 T cell receptor beta chains given below trace back to one sample, sequenced in a study of identical twins. Via MiXCR, TCRdb re-called the 5' RACE reads, giving one row per CDR3 protein. The table has about 190,000 distinct CDR3 sequences, roughly 15% seen once. This sample was shared with a second study, whose subject was T cells expressing NK-cell markers.

Sequenced: CD8+ T cells sorted from blood. The receptors were gathered from a woman under 30 in good health.

The chain employs TRBV20-1 and TRBJ2-1; 7 bases agree with TRBD2. J gave up 9 bases and V 5 bases, and 16 bases lay outside the gene matches. Germline CDR1 is DFQATT and CDR2 is SNEGSKA (reference sequence). This CDR3 comprises 15 residues. The CDR3 protein is CSAETAGEGVSEQFF. CDR3 bases: TGCAGTGCTGAGACGGCGGGAGAGGGTGTCAGTGAGCAGTTCTTC.

The genes are TRBV4-3 and TRBJ2-5, with D perhaps given as TRBD1 or TRBD2 (5 bases each). CDR3 length: 14 residues. Germline V gives CDR1 LGHNA, CDR2 YSLEER. The V and J ends lost 0 bases and 5 bases respectively, with 10 bases between them. The CDR3 bases are TGCGCCAGCAGCCAAGACGAGGGGTCGGAGACCCAGTACTTC. Amino acids: CASSQDEGSETQYF.

This chain connects TRBV5-5 to TRBJ2-1; D gene unclear. The ends were cut back, 1 base at V and 2 bases at J, with 7 bases in the middle. This CDR3 is 14 amino acids long. Germline V lookup: CDR1 SGHKS, CDR2 YYEKEE (reference sequence). In nucleotides, the CDR3 is TGTGCCAGCAGCTTGTTTCGGACCTACAATGAGCAGTTCTTC. Amino acid sequence: CASSLFRTYNEQFF.

The gene calls are TRBV6-2 or TRBV6-3 and TRBJ2-1; 7 positions match TRBD2. The CDR3 spans 16 residues. With 0 bases clipped from V and 1 base from J, the junction kept 3 bases outside the gene matches. Germline V gene sequence: CDR1 MNHEY, CDR2 SVGEGT. The CDR3 is CASSYSLAESYNEQFF. The CDR3 nucleotides are TGTGCCAGCAGTTACTCCCTAGCGGAGTCCTACAATGAGCAGTTCTTC.

This clonotype was detected a few times. The gene calls are TRBV29-1 and TRBJ1-3; no clear D gene. The CDR3 has 11 residues. Per germline, CDR1 SQVTM and CDR2 ANQGSEA. V lost 6 bases to trimming and J lost 9 bases, with 12 bases between them. The CDR3 DNA follows: TGCAGCGTGAAAGAAGGGCTCACCATATATTTT. Translating it yields CSVKEGLTIYF.

Remarks on this clonotype: As the CDR3 is not closed by the conserved phenylalanine or tryptophan, this likely results from a read error. V and J are TRBV2 and TRBJ1-1; no reliable D call. The V end was cut by 2 bases, the J end by 10 bases, with 14 bases between. Germline V gives CDR1 SNHLY, CDR2 FYNNEI. The CDR3 extends over 13 amino acids. The DNA for the CDR3 is TGTGCCAGCAGTGAAACCAAAATTGCGGTAGCTTTCCTT. Protein sequence: CASSETKIAVAFL.

This clonotype was counted between two and nine times. V is TRBV9 and J is TRBJ2-7, with 7 bases identical to TRBD1. Germline lookup yields CDR1 SGDLS and CDR2 YYNGEE. The CDR3 is made up of 14 amino acids. The ends lost 0 bases at V and 4 bases at J; junction bases unmatched: 4. The CDR3 DNA follows: TGTGCCAGCAGCGTAGAAGGGACAGCATACGAGCAGTACTTC. It is translated as CASSVEGTAYEQYF.

The V gene is TRBV29-1, the J gene TRBJ1-2; D remains unclear. Germline loops: CDR1 SQVTM, CDR2 ANQGSEA. The CDR3 consists of 13 residues. Trimming removed 6 bases from V and 4 bases from J, with 15 bases in between. The CDR3 DNA is TGCAGCGTCCCCGAAGGGCGAGGCTATGGCTACACCTTC. Translated, it gives CSVPEGRGYGYTF. Together with reference TRBV29-1 and TRBJ1-2, the CDR3 gives the full variable domain: SAVISQKPSRDICQRGTSLTIQCQVDSQVTMMFWYRQQPGQSLTLIATANQGSEATYESGFVIDKFPISRPNLTFSTLTVSNMSPEDSSIYLCSVPEGRGYGYTFGSGTRLTVV.

This clonotype was counted between two and nine times. This chain connects TRBV5-1 to TRBJ1-6, with a weak D call TRBD1 (5 bases). The CDR3 is made up of 14 amino acids. Trimming removed 3 bases at V and 8 bases at J, with 12 bases between. The germline gives CDR1 SGHRS, CDR2 YFSETQ. As DNA, the CDR3 is TGCGCCAGCAGCTGGGGTTGGGGGTATTCACCCCTCCACTTT. Its translation: CASSWGWGYSPLHF.

Only one count was recorded for this clonotype. The rearrangement uses TRBV7-9 and TRBJ2-5; 11 bases are a match to TRBD2. Unmatched junction bases numbered 4, after V lost 5 bases and J lost 2 bases. This CDR3 spans 15 amino acids. Germline loops: CDR1 SEHNR, CDR2 FQNEAQ (reference sequence). The CDR3 DNA is TGTGCCAGCAGCCGGCTAGCGGGGGGACAAGAGACCCAGTACTTC. Its protein product is CASSRLAGGQETQYF.

This clonotype was observed a few times. The chain carries TRBV29-1 and TRBJ2-3; tentative D call: TRBD1 (5 bases). Looked up from germline, CDR1 is SQVTM and CDR2 is ANQGSEA. CDR3 size: 17 residues. CDR3 bases: TGCAGATACAAAGGACCACAGGCCCGCCTTAGCACAGATACGCAGTATTTT. It is translated as CRYKGPQARLSTDTQYF.

In DNA, the CDR3 is TGTGCCAGCAGCGGGCCCGAGGATACGCAGTATTTT. Its translation: CASSGPEDTQYF. The chain combines TRBV9 with TRBJ2-3; D gene uncertain. Germline CDR1 and CDR2: SGDLS and YYNGEE. The CDR3 extends over 12 amino acids. V was shortened by 3 bases and J by 6 bases, with 8 bases between the two germline ends.

The chain carries TRBV5-1 and TRBJ2-7; tentative D call: TRBD1 (5 bases). Germline V gene data show CDR1 as SGHRS and CDR2 as YFSETQ. CDR3 length equals 14 residues. V was pared by 0 bases and J by 6 bases, with 13 bases between. The CDR3 region has the DNA TGCGCCAGCAGCTTGGCCGTGCAGGGCCGCGAGCAGTACTTC. It codes for CASSLAVQGREQYF.

This clonotype was observed at least ten times. The chain is built from TRBV30 and TRBJ1-2; D is unresolved. Germline V gene data show CDR1 as GTSNPN and CDR2 as SVGIG (reference sequence). The CDR3 is 12 amino acids. Trimming took off 2 bases at V and 0 bases at J, with 4 bases between the two ends. The CDR3 here is CAWSSTNYGYTF. CDR3 coding DNA: TGTGCCTGGAGTTCGACTAACTATGGCTACACCTTC.

Only a few counts were recorded for this clonotype. This chain uses TRBV12-3 or TRBV12-4 with TRBJ2-1; the D is unclear. CDR3 size: 16 residues. Trimming pared 5 bases from V and 0 bases from J, leaving 14 bases between. The CDR3 protein is CASSTSDPSSYNEQFF. The DNA of the CDR3 is TGTGCCAGCAGTACTTCTGACCCGAGCTCCTACAATGAGCAGTTCTTC.

The genes are TRBV10-3 and TRBJ2-7; TRBD2 agrees at 7 bases. The CDR3 is 13 amino acids. J was trimmed by 3 bases and V by 4 bases; bases with no gene match: 3. Germline V gives CDR1 ENHRY, CDR2 SYGVKD. The DNA of the CDR3 is TGTGCCATCAGTGGACTAGCCAGCTACGAGCAGTACTTC. Residues: CAISGLASYEQYF.

This clonotype has just a few counts. The chain uses TRBV7-9 and TRBJ2-1, with TRBD2 matching over 8 bases. The CDR3 is made up of 15 amino acids. Germline V CDR1 and CDR2: SEHNR, FQNEAQ (reference sequence). With V trimmed by 5 bases and J by 5 bases, 8 bases remained unmatched. CDR3 protein: CASSRREGRDNEQFF. DNA of the CDR3: TGTGCCAGCAGCCGTCGGGAGGGCCGGGACAATGAGCAGTTCTTC.

J is TRBJ2-4 and V is TRBV4-1; 9 positions agree with TRBD1. This CDR3 comprises 15 residues. Germline CDR1 is MGHRA and CDR2 is YSYEKL. V gave up 4 bases and J gave up 5 bases; unmatched junction bases: 6. Here the CDR3 DNA reads TGCGCCAGCAGCCCCCAGGACAGGGGACAAAACATTCAGTACTTC. Translation gives CASSPQDRGQNIQYF.

This clonotype was detected only a few times. This sequence joins TRBV7-9 and TRBJ1-1; D is uncertain. This CDR3 is 14 amino acids long. V was pared by 7 bases and J by 9 bases, with 21 bases between. Germline V gene lookup returns CDR1 SEHNR and CDR2 FQNEAQ (reference sequence). The CDR3 region has the DNA TGTGCCAGCATTCCCCCGGGGTTCCACTTCCAAGCTTTCTTT. It encodes CASIPPGFHFQAFF.

The gene calls are TRBV9 and TRBJ2-3; perhaps TRBD2 as D (6 bases). CDR3 length equals 14 residues. CDR1 is SGDLS, CDR2 YYNGEE, per germline. The V end was cut by 3 bases, the J end by 2 bases, with 10 bases between. For the CDR3, the DNA is TGTGCCAGCAGCGATAGCGGCCACACAGATACGCAGTATTTT. This encodes CASSDSGHTDTQYF.

This clonotype occurred a few times. This rearrangement joins TRBV20-1 to TRBJ2-5, with D possibly being TRBD2 (5 bases). Trimming removed 5 bases at V and 5 bases at J, with 21 bases between. Germline V gene sequence: CDR1 DFQATT, CDR2 SNEGSKA (reference sequence). CDR3 size: 15 residues. The CDR3: CSASKLGGLGETQYF. As DNA, the CDR3 is TGCAGTGCTTCTAAATTGGGCGGGCTAGGTGAGACCCAGTACTTC.

In its sample, this clonotype was seen a few times. The J gene is TRBJ2-7, the V gene TRBV30, with D perhaps matching TRBD1 (6 bases). The CDR3 covers 13 residues. Germline V gives CDR1 GTSNPN, CDR2 SVGIG (reference sequence). V gave up 2 bases and J gave up 1 base, with 9 bases separating them. This CDR3 reads CAWSPGVSYEQYF. CDR3 in DNA: TGTGCCTGGAGTCCAGGGGTGTCCTACGAGCAGTACTTC.

Many counts were recorded for this clonotype. This chain uses TRBV12-3 or TRBV12-4 with TRBJ2-7; D is unclear. CDR3 size: 13 residues. The ends were cut back, 2 bases at V and 2 bases at J, with 7 bases in the middle. Here the CDR3 DNA reads TGTGCCAGCAGTTTACCAGGAACCTACGAGCAGTACTTC. It yields the protein CASSLPGTYEQYF.

The rearrangement uses TRBV11-2 and TRBJ2-1; perhaps TRBD2 as D (6 bases). With 3 bases removed from V and 10 bases from J, the gap between germline ends came to 28 bases. The V gene's germline CDR1 is SGHAT and CDR2 FQNNGV. This CDR3 contains 18 residues. This chain's CDR3 is CASSFTPASAGPLGEQFF. The CDR3 DNA sequence: TGTGCCAGCAGCTTTACCCCCGCCTCCGCGGGGCCCTTAGGGGAGCAGTTCTTC.

This clonotype showed up many times. V is TRBV27 and J is TRBJ2-7, with TRBD1 as a possible D gene (5 bases). Trimming removed 3 bases from V and 1 base from J, with 16 bases in between. CDR3 length: 16 amino acids. Germline lookup yields CDR1 MNHEY and CDR2 SMNVEV (reference sequence). The CDR3 DNA is TGTGCCAGCAGTTTGTTAGGTGGGCAGGGTTCCTACGAGCAGTACTTC. It translates to CASSLLGGQGSYEQYF.

This clonotype showed up just a few times. The chain uses TRBV5-5 and TRBJ2-1; unclear D gene. The germline gives CDR1 SGHKS, CDR2 YYEKEE (reference sequence). The germline V and J ends were trimmed by 4 bases and 0 bases, with 11 bases remaining between them. The CDR3 runs to 15 residues. The CDR3 nucleotides are TGTGCCAGCAGCCCCTGGGCGAGCTCCTACAATGAGCAGTTCTTC. Protein: CASSPWASSYNEQFF.

The sample holds a few counts of this clonotype. This chain joins TRBV29-1 and TRBJ1-1; D not resolved. Trimming took 4 bases from V and 6 from J, leaving 6 bases between them. This CDR3 has 10 residues. Germline V lookup: CDR1 SQVTM, CDR2 ANQGSEA. CDR3 in DNA: TGCAGCGTTGCAGCTCCTGAAGCTTTCTTT. Residues: CSVAAPEAFF.

V gene TRBV7-8 combines with J gene TRBJ2-5; the D gene is possibly TRBD1 (5 bases). The CDR3 has 13 residues. Germline-derived CDR1 and CDR2 are SGHVS and FQNEAQ. V was pared by 3 bases and J by 4 bases, with 9 bases between. CDR3 nucleotide sequence: TGTGCCAGCAGCTTTAACCAGGGAGAGACCCAGTACTTC. As protein: CASSFNQGETQYF.

V usage is TRBV6-2 or TRBV6-3 and J usage is TRBJ2-3, with D tentatively TRBD1 or TRBD2 (7 bases each). Germline V gene data show CDR1 as MNHEY and CDR2 as SVGEGT. CDR3 length equals 16 residues. With 2 bases removed from V and 5 bases from J, the gap between germline ends came to 17 bases. CDR3 region: CASSYDTTGRVDTQYF. CDR3 nucleotides: TGTGCCAGCAGTTACGATACGACAGGGAGGGTAGATACGCAGTATTTT.

The chain joins TRBV12-3 or TRBV12-4 to TRBJ2-1, with no clear D. The CDR3 spans 10 residues. V lost 5 bases and J lost 8, with 4 bases in between. The CDR3 DNA reads TGTGCCAGCAGTACCCATGAGCAGTTCTTC. Protein: CASSTHEQFF.

V gene TRBV12-3 or TRBV12-4 combines with J gene TRBJ1-1; the match to TRBD1 covers 8 bases. The CDR3 is 13 residues long. J was trimmed by 5 bases and V by 6 bases; bases with no gene match: 5. This CDR3 is CASSPGGRTEAFF. For the CDR3, the DNA is TGTGCCAGCAGCCCAGGGGGCAGGACTGAAGCTTTCTTT.

This clonotype was recorded a few times. A much larger clonotype is one base distant, so this may be a read error. The chain recombines TRBV11-2 with TRBJ2-7; D gene ambiguous. The CDR3 sequence is 12 residues long. Germline V gene data show CDR1 as SGHAT and CDR2 as FQNNGV. Between the trimmed V and J ends, which lost 2 bases and 2 bases, there was a span of 4 bases. In DNA, the CDR3 is TGTGCCAGCAGCTTACAGGCCTACGAGCAGTACTTC. Translation: CASSLQAYEQYF.